This T cell receptor (beta chain) was retrieved from a study of T-cell reconstitution after alpha-beta-depleted transplantation in children (dated by TCRdb to the mid-2010s). Context from the whole study: The study quantitatively tracked T-cell immune reconstitution after TCRalphabeta/CD19-depleted allogeneic hematopoietic cell transplantation in children using TCR repertoire profiling.

As for this clonotype: Which antigen it targets is not known. No much larger clonotype is one base removed from it; base qualities were not supplied.

The protocol used for the library was PCR. The data were produced on an Illumina HiSeq 2500. Molecular barcoding was employed in the preparation of TCR libraries, with unique molecular identifiers being used to normalize TCRbeta repertoire quantification. The public reads were run again by TCRdb, first through fastp at Q25 and then through MiXCR, and only productive beta chains were kept. Every CDR3 protein is listed once, alongside the most common genes and DNA of its rows. Here the sample has about 500,000 distinct CDR3 sequences; around a third occur a single time. The leading ten clones occupy under 3% of the sample. The TCR was taken from a human donor who donated a stem cell graft to a child with aplastic anemia. Here the sequenced sample was PBMCs from the stem cell graft donor, taken from the stem cell graft.

The CDR3 reads CASSGGTFTGELFF. The sequence in DNA is TGTGCCAGCAGTGGGGGGACTTTCACCGGGGAGCTGTTTTTT. Recombination linked TRBV7-9 to TRBJ2-2, and the D gene may be TRBD2, 6 bases matching. V is pared back by 6 bases and J by 4 bases, with 12 bases lying between the germline termini. Spanning cysteine to phenylalanine, the CDR3 consists of 14 amino acids. The sequence is cut down to CDR3 DNA, 42 bases in frame from base 1. The germline V gene (reference sequence) provides CDR1 SEHNR and CDR2 FQNEAQ.